Following are 18 T cell receptor beta chains from one sample sequenced in a study of OX40 agonist ivuxolimab in advanced cancers. The protocol was immunoSEQ multiplex PCR, while the TCRdb copy is restricted to in-frame clones and leaves out a portion. The table shows around 20,000 clones, with about 88% occurring only once. The sample in question was CD4+ or CD8+ T cells sorted from blood, obtained in a trial of the OX40 agonist ivuxolimab. Every receptor here comes from an adult with an advanced solid tumor such as melanoma, head and neck, liver or kidney cancer.

The chain joins TRBV7-9 to TRBJ1-1, with TRBD1 as a possible D gene (6 bases). The CDR3 extends over 13 amino acids. Germline-derived CDR1 and CDR2 are SEHNR and FQNEAQ (reference sequence). V lost 4 bases and J 6 bases, leaving 12 bases between the germline ends. In DNA form, the CDR3 reads TGTGCCAGCAGCTCCAGCAGGGGTCCTGAAGCTTTCTTT. Its translation: CASSSSRGPEAFF.

The rearrangement uses TRBV11-2 and TRBJ2-7; D is unclear. The length of the CDR3 is 13 residues. The V end was cut by 2 bases, the J end by 6 bases, with 11 bases between. Germline V CDR1 and CDR2: SGHAT, FQNNGV. CDR3 residues: CASSLSQVGEQYF. CDR3 nucleotides: TGTGCCAGCAGCTTATCCCAGGTCGGCGAGCAGTACTTC.

This clone was recorded only once. V usage is TRBV6-5 and J usage is TRBJ1-4, with TRBD1 matching over 8 bases. Germline V gene sequence: CDR1 MNHEY, CDR2 SVGAGI. The trim removed 4 bases at V and 13 bases at J, leaving 17 bases unmatched. The CDR3 is 16 residues long. The CDR3 DNA reads as TGTGCCAGCAGTTTAACAATGGACGGGACAGGAAAAGGACTGTTTTTT. Translation: CASSLTMDGTGKGLFF.

This sequence joins TRBV19 and TRBJ1-5; 9 nucleotides align to TRBD1. Trimming cost V 5 bases and J 5 bases; bases outside gene matches: 4. The CDR3 runs to 14 residues. Germline CDR1 and CDR2: LNHDA and SQIVND (reference sequence). This CDR3 reads CASSFTGGDQPQHF. The DNA of the CDR3 is TGTGCCAGTAGTTTCACAGGGGGCGATCAGCCCCAGCATTTT.

This clone was detected only a few times. The V call is TRBV4-1, the J call TRBJ2-1; 14 bases match TRBD2. Germline assignment: CDR1 MGHRA and CDR2 YSYEKL. CDR3 size: 17 residues. V lost 4 bases to trimming and J lost 5 bases; unmatched junction nucleotides: 7. DNA of the CDR3: TGCGCCAGCAGCCTCGGACTAGCGGGAGGTCGGCACAATGAGCAGTTCTTC. This codes for CASSLGLAGGRHNEQFF.

This chain joins TRBV11-2 and TRBJ1-1; no clear D. The CDR3 has 15 amino acids. Trimming left V 0 bases short and J 4 bases short, with 12 bases between. Germline V gene sequence: CDR1 SGHAT, CDR2 FQNNGV. In nucleotides, the CDR3 is TGTGCCAGCAGCTTAGAAGAGGGAGGAATCACTGAAGCTTTCTTT. Amino acid sequence: CASSLEEGGITEAFF.

The chain links TRBV29-1 to TRBJ1-2; 10 nucleotides line up with TRBD1. The J segment lost 5 bases and the V segment lost 3 bases, leaving 6 bases of the junction unmatched. CDR1 SQVTM and CDR2 ANQGSEA come from the germline V gene. The CDR3 is made up of 14 amino acids. In DNA form, the CDR3 reads TGCAGCGTTGAGAGGACAGGGGGGGGTTATGGCTACACCTTC. Protein sequence: CSVERTGGGYGYTF.

The chain links TRBV11-2 to TRBJ2-7; 8 bases map to TRBD1. V dropped 5 bases and J dropped 3; count of bases not matched to a gene: 15. The V gene's germline CDR1 is SGHAT and CDR2 FQNNGV. CDR3 size: 17 residues. CDR3 bases: TGTGCCAGCAGCCCAAGGGACAGGAATCCCCCTCACTACGAGCAGTACTTC. Translated, it gives CASSPRDRNPPHYEQYF.

V and J are TRBV9 and TRBJ1-6; the D is unclear. Germline loops: CDR1 SGDLS, CDR2 YYNGEE. The CDR3 is made up of 17 amino acids. V lost 0 bases to trimming and J lost 10 bases, with 20 bases between them. The CDR3 coding sequence is TGTGCCAGCAGCGTAGCCGAACTCGGGCGAGTTCAGTCACCCCTCCACTTT. Its translation is CASSVAELGRVQSPLHF.

The chain carries TRBV11-2 and TRBJ2-1, with D unclear. The V end lost 5 bases, the J end lost 0 bases, and 8 bases lay between the germline ends. The CDR3 spans 14 residues. From germline, CDR1 is SGHAT and CDR2 FQNNGV. CDR3 in DNA: TGTGCCAGCAGCCGGGTAGGCTCCTACAATGAGCAGTTCTTC. It codes for CASSRVGSYNEQFF.

This clone occurred once. The chain is built from TRBV19 and TRBJ2-1; 10 bases match TRBD2. V was clipped by 1 base and J by 4 bases; unmatched bases: 4. This CDR3 has 16 residues. Per the germline V gene, CDR1 is LNHDA and CDR2 is SQIVND (reference sequence). Written as DNA, the CDR3 is TGTGCCAGTAGTATAGCCGGACTAGCGGCGTACAATGAGCAGTTCTTC. Its protein product is CASSIAGLAAYNEQFF.

CDR3 residues: CASSKPGNTEAFF. Written as DNA, the CDR3 is TGCGCCAGCAGCAAACCAGGGAACACTGAAGCTTTCTTT. The V gene is TRBV10-1, the J gene TRBJ1-1, with D uncertain. V lost 6 bases, J lost 1 base, and 9 bases lay in between. Germline V lookup: CDR1 WNHNN, CDR2 SYGVQD (reference sequence). CDR3 length: 13 residues.

V is TRBV5-8 and J is TRBJ2-2; TRBD2 aligns across 7 bases. V shed 4 bases, J shed 1 base, and the junction held 13 bases outside the gene matches. The germline gives CDR1 SGHTS, CDR2 YDEGEE. The length of the CDR3 is 18 residues. CDR3 sequence reads: CASSLRFGGRVNTGELFF. CDR3 bases: TGTGCCAGCAGCCTCAGGTTCGGCGGGAGAGTGAACACCGGGGAGCTGTTTTTT.

The chain joins TRBV6-5 to TRBJ1-1, with D uncertain. Germline lookup yields CDR1 MNHEY and CDR2 SVGAGI. Trimming pared 6 bases from V and 0 bases from J, leaving 14 bases between. The CDR3 has 15 amino acids. The CDR3 nucleotides read TGTGCCAGCAGAACCGGGATAGATCTGAACACTGAAGCTTTCTTT. The encoded protein is CASRTGIDLNTEAFF.

The chain has TRBV15 and TRBJ2-1, with D hard to call. CDR1 is LNHNV, CDR2 YYDKDF, per germline (reference sequence). The CDR3 sequence is 13 residues long. V lost 0 bases and J lost 9, with 9 bases in between. In DNA form, the CDR3 reads TGTGCCACCAGCAGAGACAGAAGTTTTGAGCAGTTCTTC. It translates to CATSRDRSFEQFF.

This clone occurred once. The gene calls are TRBV19 and TRBJ2-3; 8 bases are shared with TRBD2. The ends lost 6 bases at V and 0 bases at J; junction bases unmatched: 8. Looked up from germline, CDR1 is LNHDA and CDR2 is SQIVND (reference sequence). There are 16 residues in the CDR3. DNA of the CDR3: TGTGCCAGTAGCGGGGGGGTTACAGCTAGCACAGATACGCAGTATTTT. This encodes CASSGGVTASTDTQYF.

V usage is TRBV30 and J usage is TRBJ1-2; tentatively, D is TRBD1 (6 bases). V was shortened by 0 bases and J by 4 bases, with 15 bases between the two germline ends. CDR1 GTSNPN and CDR2 SVGIG come from the germline V gene (reference sequence). This CDR3 is built from 15 residues. The CDR3 nucleotides are TGTGCCTGGAGTGTAAATTTAGGACAGACCTATGGCTACACCTTC. Its translation is CAWSVNLGQTYGYTF.

The chain couples TRBV10-1 to TRBJ2-1; 10 bases agree with TRBD2. With V trimmed by 3 bases and J by 6 bases, 5 bases remained unmatched. Germline-derived CDR1 and CDR2 are WNHNN and SYGVQD (reference sequence). The CDR3 length is 15 residues. DNA for the CDR3: TGCGCCAGCAGTGAACAGCGGGGGGGCCCCAATGAGCAGTTCTTC. This encodes CASSEQRGGPNEQFF.